These 9 T cell receptor beta chains were all obtained from the same sample, sequenced in a study of T cell repertoires in cytomegalovirus infection (dated by TCRdb to between 2018 and 2020). The listed sequencing device is Illumina HiSeq 1500. Clones were called with MiXCR by TCRdb after fastp trimmed the public reads at Q25, and only in-frame beta chains were retained. Every entry covers one CDR3 protein and lists the most common genes and DNA from its rows. The sample table shows some 680,000 distinct CDR3 sequences, and under 40% are seen once. Of the sample, 2.5% to 3.5% falls within the top ten clones. The material sequenced was PBMCs. Receptor source: a human donor in good health (CMV status not recorded). Some clones in this sample may be carry-over from other donors' samples.

The chain couples TRBV10-3 to TRBJ1-6; D may be TRBD1 (5 bases). V shed 0 bases and J shed 10 bases, with 13 bases lying between them. CDR3 length: 15 amino acids. Germline V CDR1 and CDR2: ENHRY, SYGVKD. The chain's CDR3 is CAISESNGHGSPLHF. Here the CDR3 DNA reads TGTGCCATCAGTGAGTCGAATGGACACGGCTCACCCCTCCACTTT.

The V call is TRBV12-3 or TRBV12-4, the J call TRBJ2-7, with TRBD2 matching 7 bases. The J segment lost 5 bases and the V segment lost 4 bases, leaving 8 bases of the junction unmatched. This CDR3 has 14 amino acids. CDR3 DNA: TGTGCCAGCAGTTCTAGGGGAGGGCAGAACGAGCAGTACTTC. Its translation: CASSSRGGQNEQYF.

A word on this clonotype: The CDR3 does not close with the conserved phenylalanine or tryptophan, likely indicating a read error. The genes are TRBV5-1 and TRBJ2-7; D might be TRBD1 (6 bases). The CDR3 spans 14 residues. Germline values: CDR1 SGHRS, CDR2 YFSETQ. V lost 3 bases, J lost 2 bases, and 12 bases lay in between. The CDR3 DNA is TGCGCCAGCAGCTGGGGACAAGAAACCTACGAGCAGTACTTA. Translated, it gives CASSWGQETYEQYL.

In this sample, this clonotype turned up once. The CDR3 DNA reads TGTGCCAGCAGTTACTCAGGGAAGAACACTGAAGCTTTCTTT. This gives the protein CASSYSGKNTEAFF. The rearrangement joins TRBV6-8 to TRBJ1-1; no reliable D call. In germline, CDR1 is MNHGY, CDR2 SAAAGT. CDR3 length equals 14 residues. V was cut by 0 bases and J by 1 base, with 6 bases left in between.

This clonotype turned up a few times. The J gene is TRBJ1-3, the V gene TRBV12-3 or TRBV12-4, with D possibly matching TRBD1 (5 bases). V lost 9 bases and J 4 bases, leaving 16 bases between the germline ends. The CDR3 totals 14 residues. The CDR3 nucleotides read TGTGCCAGTTCAGGACAACTCACGGGAAACACCATATATTTT. Its translation is CASSGQLTGNTIYF.

This clonotype was detected only a few times. V usage is TRBV15 and J usage is TRBJ2-3, with unresolved D. This CDR3 is built from 12 residues. CDR1 is LNHNV and CDR2 is YYDKDF in the germline V gene (reference sequence). Trimming left V 8 bases short and J 1 base short, with 7 bases between. This CDR3 is CATADRTDTQYF. The CDR3 region has the DNA TGTGCCACCGCTGACCGCACAGATACGCAGTATTTT.

The chain has TRBV29-1 and TRBJ2-1; D remains unclear. Germline CDR1 and CDR2: SQVTM and ANQGSEA. Trimming took off 5 bases at V and 10 bases at J, with 18 bases between the two ends. This CDR3 is built from 13 residues. CDR3 sequence reads: CSVTPPDSREQFF. In nucleotides, the CDR3 is TGCAGCGTTACCCCCCCCGACTCCCGGGAGCAGTTCTTC.

This chain joins TRBV29-1 and TRBJ2-5, with 11 nucleotides matching TRBD1. The CDR3 is 16 amino acids. Germline CDR1 is SQVTM and CDR2 is ANQGSEA. The ends lost 2 bases at V and 4 bases at J; junction bases unmatched: 9. Here the CDR3 DNA reads TGCAGCGTTGAACTTGGGGGACAGGGGGGGGGAGAGACCCAGTACTTC. This codes for CSVELGGQGGGETQYF.

This clonotype was detected many times. The chain recombines TRBV6-6 with TRBJ2-7; TRBD2 aligns across 13 bases. Trimming took 5 bases from V and 2 from J; bases not matched to a gene: 3. The germline V gene encodes CDR1 MNHNY and CDR2 SVGAGI (reference sequence). This CDR3 is built from 15 residues. CDR3 in amino acids: CASSQGLAGAYEQYF. The CDR3 DNA reads as TGTGCCAGCAGTCAAGGACTAGCGGGAGCCTACGAGCAGTACTTC.